The source of this T cell receptor (beta chain) is a study of early T cells in non-severe SARS-CoV-2 infection. Regarding this clonotype: Its antigen remains unidentified.

The CDR3 length is 15 residues. The V and J ends lost 1 base and 2 bases respectively, with 9 bases between them. Germline CDR1 MDHEN, CDR2 SYDVKM. The TCR library protocol was used to attach unique molecular identifiers. These identifiers were attached to individual cDNA molecules. TCRdb reanalysed the 5' RACE reads using MiXCR and keeps one entry per CDR3 protein. The table records roughly 27,000 distinct CDR3 sequences, 4% to 4.5% of them present only once. Study results and caveats: VDJdb matches were skewed toward anti-spike CD8 T cell responses.

The specimen sequenced was whole blood. The chain carries TRBV28 and TRBJ2-1; D is perhaps TRBD2 (5 bases). This TCR was sampled from an adult who was a healthcare worker with PCR-confirmed SARS-CoV-2 infection or an uninfected control (not recorded which). The CDR3 spells CASSLFRGPYNEQFF. The DNA for the CDR3 is TGTGCCAGCAGTTTATTTCGGGGTCCCTACAATGAGCAGTTCTTC.